This paragraph covers one T cell receptor (beta chain) sequence. The antigen is unknown. TCRdb processed the reads anew with MiXCR; each CDR3 protein has one entry. The repertoire holds about 500,000 distinct CDR3 sequences, around 30% seen once, with about a sixth in the top ten. The data were obtained in a study of T cell repertoires in cytomegalovirus infection. V lost 1 base, J lost 5 bases, and 13 bases stayed unmatched. Germline V lookup: CDR1 MGHRA, CDR2 YSYEKL. This CDR3 is 17 amino acids long. V usage is TRBV4-1 and J usage is TRBJ2-5; 7 bases match TRBD2. This receptor was identified in a human donor in good health (CMV status not recorded). Some clones in this sample may be carry-over from other donors' samples. The input for sequencing was cultured PBMCs, taken from culture after CMV antigen stimulation. CDR3 sequence reads: CASSQGPGGRASETQYF. The CDR3 bases are TGCGCCAGCAGCCAAGGTCCCGGTGGGAGGGCGAGTGAGACCCAGTACTTC.